This is a list of T cell receptor beta chains from one sample in a study of T cells in narcolepsy. Libraries were prepared by immunoSEQ multiplex PCR; TCRdb keeps only in-frame clonotypes and omits some of them. This table holds about 33,000 clones, roughly four fifths found once. The sequenced sample consisted of CD45RA- memory CD4+ T cells from PBMCs. All receptors come from a human donor with narcolepsy. The CDR3 runs from the conserved cysteine through the conserved F or W. Each record gives: J gene, clone size, V gene, D gene, CDR3 protein, CDR3 DNA. D genes are given only for firm matches. Where a row states a size, it is once, few, many or the class of an expanded clone; other rows omit it.

J gene: TRBJ2-1
clone size: once
V gene: TRBV6-1
D gene: NA
CDR3 protein: CASSGGQPTNEQFF
CDR3 DNA: TGTGCCAGCAGTGGGGGGCAGCCGACCAATGAGCAGTTCTTC

J gene: TRBJ2-3
clone size: NA
V gene: TRBV7-3
D gene: TRBD2
CDR3 protein: CASSLTATSGGFGTDTQYF
CDR3 DNA: TGTGCCAGCAGCTTAACGGCGACTAGCGGGGGTTTCGGCACAGATACGCAGTATTTT

J gene: TRBJ2-7
clone size: NA
V gene: TRBV10-2
D gene: NA
CDR3 protein: CASSEGQRSYEQYF
CDR3 DNA: TGCGCCAGCAGTGAGGGACAACGCTCCTACGAGCAGTACTTC

J gene: TRBJ2-1
clone size: NA
V gene: TRBV7-9
D gene: NA
CDR3 protein: CASSSLGEQFF
CDR3 DNA: TGTGCCAGCAGCTCACTAGGGGAGCAGTTCTTC

J gene: TRBJ1-2
clone size: few
V gene: TRBV27
D gene: TRBD1
CDR3 protein: CASSPGQGRFYGYTF
CDR3 DNA: TGTGCCAGCAGTCCTGGACAGGGGAGGTTCTATGGCTACACCTTC

J gene: TRBJ1-1
clone size: NA
V gene: TRBV10-3
D gene: TRBD1
CDR3 protein: CASSRDRNTEAFF
CDR3 DNA: TGTGCCTCGTCCCGGGACAGAAACACTGAAGCTTTCTTT

J gene: TRBJ1-1
clone size: once
V gene: TRBV11-3
D gene: TRBD1
CDR3 protein: CASSRTGGTEAFF
CDR3 DNA: TGTGCCAGCAGCCGGACAGGGGGCACTGAAGCTTTCTTT

J gene: TRBJ1-3
clone size: NA
V gene: TRBV25-1
D gene: NA
CDR3 protein: CASSGTGVRLGNTIYF
CDR3 DNA: TGTGCCAGTAGTGGAACCGGGGTGAGACTAGGAAACACCATATATTTT

J gene: TRBJ1-4
clone size: few
V gene: TRBV9
D gene: NA
CDR3 protein: CASSPGNFNEKLFF
CDR3 DNA: TGTGCCAGCAGCCCGGGTAATTTTAATGAAAAACTGTTTTTT

J gene: TRBJ2-3
clone size: NA
V gene: TRBV4-3
D gene: TRBD2
CDR3 protein: CASSQRALAGGRDTQYF
CDR3 DNA: TGCGCCAGCAGCCAACGCGCCCTAGCGGGGGGGCGAGATACGCAGTATTTT

J gene: TRBJ1-6
clone size: NA
V gene: TRBV4-3
D gene: TRBD1
CDR3 protein: CASSQDLPSRGLKNSPLHF
CDR3 DNA: TGCGCCAGCAGCCAAGATCTGCCTAGCAGGGGGCTGAAAAATTCACCCCTCCACTTT

J gene: TRBJ2-1
clone size: NA
V gene: TRBV27
D gene: NA
CDR3 protein: CASSLSAWGLNNEQFF
CDR3 DNA: TGTGCCAGCAGTTTATCGGCGTGGGGTCTCAACAATGAGCAGTTCTTC

J gene: TRBJ2-7
clone size: NA
V gene: TRBV6-5
D gene: NA
CDR3 protein: CASSTPDRNAYEQYF
CDR3 DNA: TGTGCCAGCAGTACCCCCGACAGGAATGCCTACGAGCAGTACTTC